These 14 T cell receptor beta chains came from one sample sequenced in a study of CD8 T cells in ankylosing spondylitis. TCRdb reanalysed the 5' RACE reads using MiXCR and keeps one entry per CDR3 protein. The table has around 250,000 distinct CDR3 sequences, 18% seen once. The specimen was blood, either unsorted or a sorted T cell fraction (not recorded which). All receptors derive from a male donor with ankylosing spondylitis or in good health (not recorded which).

There are many counts of this clonotype. The chain carries TRBV6-6 and TRBJ2-1; perhaps TRBD1 as D (7 bases). V was shortened by 4 bases and J by 5 bases, with 9 bases between the two germline ends. This CDR3 comprises 13 residues. Per germline, CDR1 MNHNY and CDR2 SVGAGI (reference sequence). The CDR3 region is CASSSRGDNEQFF. The CDR3 coding sequence is TGTGCCAGCAGTTCCAGGGGGGACAATGAGCAGTTCTTC.

The V gene is TRBV6-1, the J gene TRBJ2-3, with a weak D call TRBD1 (6 bases). Germline CDR1 is MNHNS and CDR2 is SASEGT. V gave up 5 bases and J gave up 4 bases, with 16 bases separating them. CDR3 length equals 15 residues. The CDR3 is CASSPWTEVPDTQYF. CDR3 nucleotides: TGTGCCAGCAGTCCCTGGACAGAGGTACCAGATACGCAGTATTTT.

This clonotype came up many times. The CDR3 DNA is TGCGCCAGCAGTCGAAAGACTAGCGACTCCTACAATGAGCAGTTCTTC. It yields the protein CASSRKTSDSYNEQFF. V and J are TRBV4-1 and TRBJ2-1; 8 bases match TRBD2. The J segment lost 0 bases and the V segment lost 6 bases, leaving 7 bases of the junction unmatched. The germline gives CDR1 MGHRA, CDR2 YSYEKL. This CDR3 region has 16 residues.

This clonotype has only a few counts. The V and J genes are TRBV7-9 and TRBJ2-5; D is unresolved. Trimming left V 4 bases short and J 3 bases short, with 6 bases between. CDR1 SEHNR and CDR2 FQNEAQ come from the germline V gene (reference sequence). The CDR3 consists of 12 residues. CDR3 in amino acids: CASSYEEETQYF. The CDR3 coding sequence is TGTGCCAGCAGCTATGAAGAAGAGACCCAGTACTTC.

This clonotype turned up a few times. The chain employs TRBV20-1 and TRBJ1-1; the D gene is possibly TRBD1 (5 bases). CDR1 and CDR2 (germline): DFQATT, SNEGSKA (reference sequence). V was shortened by 6 bases and J by 0 bases, with 11 bases between the two germline ends. The CDR3 is 13 residues long. The CDR3 coding sequence is TGCAGTGCAACCGGGACCCTGAACACTGAAGCTTTCTTT. Translation gives CSATGTLNTEAFF.

V gene TRBV4-1 combines with J gene TRBJ2-7, with a possible D match to TRBD2 (6 bases). Trimming took 1 base from V and 3 from J, leaving 13 bases between them. The germline gives CDR1 MGHRA, CDR2 YSYEKL. The CDR3 runs to 15 residues. The CDR3 coding sequence is TGCGCCAGCAGCCAAGTTTACGGGGGAGGCTACGAGCAGTACTTC. This sequence encodes CASSQVYGGGYEQYF.

Only one count was recorded for this clonotype. V usage is TRBV7-9 and J usage is TRBJ1-6; D ambiguous. The CDR3 is 15 amino acids. From germline, CDR1 is SEHNR and CDR2 FQNEAQ (reference sequence). V shed 5 bases and J shed 5 bases, with 13 bases lying between them. CDR3 amino acids: CASSLGAGDNSPLHF. CDR3 bases: TGTGCCAGCAGCCTAGGAGCAGGTGATAATTCACCCCTCCACTTT.

A note on this clonotype: Just one base apart from a much larger clone, this may be a read error. The chain employs TRBV9 and TRBJ2-1; possible D gene TRBD1, 5 bases. Trimming took off 3 bases at V and 6 bases at J, with 10 bases between the two ends. CDR3 length equals 13 residues. Germline V CDR1 and CDR2: SGDLS, YYNGEE. The DNA for the CDR3 is TGTGCCAGCAGCGACGCGACAGCCAATGAGCAGTTCTTC. It translates to CASSDATANEQFF.

V and J are TRBV6-2 or TRBV6-3 and TRBJ2-5; tentatively, D is TRBD2 (5 bases). V lost 0 bases and J lost 2, with 16 bases in between. Germline V gene sequence: CDR1 MNHEY, CDR2 SVGEGT. The CDR3 sequence is 17 residues long. CDR3 sequence reads: CASSYSGGFRRQETQYF. CDR3 nucleotides: TGTGCCAGCAGTTACTCTGGAGGATTCCGGAGACAAGAGACCCAGTACTTC.

V is TRBV2 and J is TRBJ2-7; possibly TRBD1 for D (5 bases). Germline CDR1 SNHLY, CDR2 FYNNEI. Trimming left V 5 bases short and J 3 bases short, with 17 bases between. This CDR3 region has 15 residues. The CDR3 here is CASSPTGQFNYEQYF. CDR3 nucleotide sequence: TGTGCCAGCAGTCCTACAGGACAATTCAACTACGAGCAGTACTTC.

This chain joins TRBV7-9 and TRBJ2-5; D unresolved. The CDR3 runs to 13 residues. CDR1 SEHNR and CDR2 FQNEAQ come from the germline V gene (reference sequence). Trimming took 6 bases from V and 1 from J, leaving 9 bases between them. The CDR3 sequence: CASSRPSQETQYF. The CDR3 DNA follows: TGTGCCAGCAGTCGCCCCAGCCAAGAGACCCAGTACTTC.

The chain carries TRBV29-1 and TRBJ2-7; D is unresolved. The CDR3 totals 11 residues. Trimming cost V 6 bases and J 6 bases, with 12 bases left between them. Germline CDR1 SQVTM, CDR2 ANQGSEA. CDR3 residues: CSVRDGREQYF. The CDR3 DNA follows: TGCAGCGTCCGAGATGGCCGCGAGCAGTACTTC.

In this sample, this clonotype turned up a few times. The CDR3 loop is CASSRSGLWSDEQYF. In nucleotides, the CDR3 is TGTGCCAGCAGCCGATCCGGGCTCTGGAGCGACGAGCAGTACTTC. The chain recombines TRBV6-1 with TRBJ2-7; D call uncertain. V shed 6 bases and J shed 5 bases, with 20 bases lying between them. This CDR3 region has 15 residues. The V gene's germline CDR1 is MNHNS and CDR2 SASEGT.

This clonotype was observed at least ten times. The V gene is TRBV29-1, the J gene TRBJ2-7, with TRBD1 identical over 9 bases. This CDR3 is 13 amino acids long. Trimming removed 7 bases from V and 1 base from J; junction bases left unmatched: 5. Germline V lookup: CDR1 SQVTM, CDR2 ANQGSEA. The CDR3 nucleotides are TGCAGCGCTGAGGGACAGGGTTCCTACGAGCAGTACTTC. It yields the protein CSAEGQGSYEQYF.